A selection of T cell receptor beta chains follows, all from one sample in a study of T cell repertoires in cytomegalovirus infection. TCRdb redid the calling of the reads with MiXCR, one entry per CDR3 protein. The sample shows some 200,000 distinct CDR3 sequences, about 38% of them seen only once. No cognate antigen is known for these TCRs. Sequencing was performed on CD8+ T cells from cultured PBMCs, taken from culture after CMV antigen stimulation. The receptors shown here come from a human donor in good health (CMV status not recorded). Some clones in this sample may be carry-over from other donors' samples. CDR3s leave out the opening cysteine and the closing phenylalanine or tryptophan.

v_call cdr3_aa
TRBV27 ASSSLSQVEREQY
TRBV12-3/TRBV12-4 ASSLKGAGMGTEAF
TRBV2 ASSALSGLETFNEQF
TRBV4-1 ASSQEISTDTQY
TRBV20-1 SARPSGGQETQY
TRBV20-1 SASARDRVFYNSPLH
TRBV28 ASASLGGGYEQY
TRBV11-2 ASSLEGGSEQY
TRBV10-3 AISDVGGPDTQY
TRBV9 ASSVAREGQTYNEQF
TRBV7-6 ASSPSDMNTEAF
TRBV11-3 ASSLGPRISEQF
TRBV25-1 ASSVTGLSESGANVLT
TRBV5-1 ASSLWTGNEQF
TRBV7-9 ASVDSAVRNEQF
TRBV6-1 ASSEGQGSYEQY
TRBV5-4 ASSPGESYEQY
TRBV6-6 ASSYSNRERAF
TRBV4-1 ASSQDPAGTGELF
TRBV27 ASREVPTYEQY
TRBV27 ASSWGTTGELF
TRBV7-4 ASQTSKGTDTQY
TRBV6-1 ASSETKTYNEQF
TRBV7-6 ASSPGPGLAEQY
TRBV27 ASRPLRREAEAF
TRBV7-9 ASSFGRDEQF
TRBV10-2 ASTEDGDTGELF
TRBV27 ASSLDEGTGELF
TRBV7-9 ASSPTRGALLH
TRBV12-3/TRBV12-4 ASSVGASGGDETQY
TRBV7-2 ASSPRPYEQY
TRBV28 ATRVGETQY
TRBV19 ASSIWDDRNYEAF
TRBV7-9 ASSLIMTNTEAF
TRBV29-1 SVEDLAGGPKSTDTQY
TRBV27 ATLGGGGDETQY
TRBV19 ASSLRDRGNEQY
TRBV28 ASSKIRTVYEKY
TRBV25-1 ASSVGTGYETQY
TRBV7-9 ASSPITRVQETQY
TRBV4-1 ASSPTTGWVTEAF
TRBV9 ASSVAGQGYEQY
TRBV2 ASSEEGLGGLSYNEQF
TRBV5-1 ASSREGSSYEQY
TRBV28 ASSLAAGEISNEQF
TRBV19 ASRGGKAF
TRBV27 ASAGVGTGGDSPLH
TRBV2 ASRLKSGNTGANVLT
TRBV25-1 ASSTVGSYNEQF
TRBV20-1 SARHTGIEETQY
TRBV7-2 ASSVSYEQY
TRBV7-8 ASSSPGTGWTEQY